This T cell receptor (beta chain) appears in the sequencing data of a study of Ad26.COV2.S vaccination and SARS-CoV-2 variants. Study results and limitations: Overall T cell responses may have been underestimated by the analyses of TCR breadth and depth.

Details on this clone: Its specificity is unknown.

Profiled with immunoSEQ multiplex PCR; TCRdb holds only in-frame clones, not every one. The sample has roughly 250,000 clones, roughly 87% seen once. CDR1 is KGHDR, CDR2 SFDVKD, per germline. V gave up 4 bases and J gave up 2 bases, with 19 bases separating them. The CDR3 spans 17 residues. Regarding treatment: roughly 19 received Ad26.COV2.S at low or high dose, single or two shots; about 5 received placebo; per-sample allocation not given. At day 63 after the first vaccine or placebo injection, samples were drawn. This sequence joins TRBV24-1 and TRBJ2-5, with D perhaps TRBD1 or TRBD2 (6 bases each). This sample comprised peripheral blood, obtained in a trial of Ad26.COV2.S vaccine versus placebo. The receptor was derived from a person aged 18-65 years who received the Ad26.COV2.S COVID-19 vaccine or a placebo. The CDR3 sequence: CATSDHRLGQSQETQYF. The DNA for the CDR3 is TGTGCCACCAGTGACCACCGACTAGGACAGTCTCAAGAGACCCAGTACTTC.